These T cell receptor beta chains were read from a single sample in a study of CXCR3-negative and CXCR3-positive naive CD8 T cells. For each CDR3 protein, TCRdb gives one entry from its re-call of the 5' RACE reads, without DNA. Its table records 140,000 to 150,000 distinct CDR3 sequences. Sequenced material: naive CXCR3+ CD8+ T cells from blood. The receptors derive from a human donor in good health. Some clones in this sample may be carry-over from other donors' samples. Each CDR3 is given with its conserved first and last residue.

>TRBJ2-3|TRBV5-1
CASSSPTLAVGPDTQYF
>TRBJ1-2|TRBV2
CARGDSYSYGYTF
>TRBJ2-7|TRBV7-9
CASSEQGAEQYF
>TRBJ2-7|TRBV6-1
CASSALGTSGYEQYF
>TRBJ2-7|TRBV7-9
CASSPPRGEQYF
>TRBJ1-1|TRBV12-3/TRBV12-4
CASTEGREAFF
>TRBJ2-7|TRBV3-1
CASSQGLLEQYF
>TRBJ1-1|TRBV30
CAWTPGPGPTEAFF
>TRBJ2-1|TRBV7-8
CASSLAMRYEQFF
>TRBJ2-6|TRBV4-1
CASSPNSGANVLTF
>TRBJ2-7|TRBV7-9
CASSLFRGEGYEQYF
>TRBJ2-2|TRBV20-1
CSAHGHHEELFF
>TRBJ2-7|TRBV29-1
CSVKGTSGSVITSYEQYF
>TRBJ2-7|TRBV27
CASSVRDGAAYEQYF
>TRBJ1-5|TRBV5-1
CASSQGTDHQPQHF
>TRBJ1-1|TRBV29-1
CSVDIGDRYEAFF
>TRBJ1-2|TRBV4-2
CASSQDPSVSVYGYTF
>TRBJ1-1|TRBV19
CASSIEGNTEAFF
>TRBJ2-7|TRBV6-5
CASSPGQGGYEQYF
>TRBJ1-6|TRBV20-1
CSASVRRQGMYSPLHF
>TRBJ2-1|TRBV9
CASSVSSGSVDEQFF
>TRBJ2-1|TRBV6-1
CASSVSQGYYNEQFF
>TRBJ1-2|TRBV29-1
CSVQPGGDYGYTF
>TRBJ2-1|TRBV4-1
CASSQDKASGIYNEQFF
>TRBJ2-1|TRBV6-6
CASSPFGDNEQFF
>TRBJ1-2|TRBV7-2
CASSQTGVKYGYTF
>TRBJ2-1|TRBV4-1
CASSQEIGDNEQFF
>TRBJ2-6|TRBV10-1
CASPEGGSDYSGANVLTF
>TRBJ2-7|TRBV29-1
CSVEIEGNSYEQYF
>TRBJ2-3|TRBV7-2
CASSPAPGLLTDTQYF
>TRBJ1-4|TRBV29-1
CSVVGSTEKLFF
>TRBJ1-1|TRBV5-6
CASSLWGEPEAFF
>TRBJ1-1|TRBV29-1
CSVEDLDSNTEAFF
>TRBJ2-1|TRBV12-3/TRBV12-4
CASRLKPSDEQFF
>TRBJ2-7|TRBV7-6
CASSLAPQGENPYEQYF
>TRBJ2-1|TRBV4-1
CASSQIIRTHNEQFF
>TRBJ2-1|TRBV12-3/TRBV12-4
CASSPSIAAVEQFF
>TRBJ2-3|TRBV20-1
CSARDALATDTQYF
>TRBJ1-1|TRBV29-1
CSVTDGPDTEAFF
>TRBJ1-1|TRBV9
CASSVHWGDRGFSTEAFF
>TRBJ2-3|TRBV4-2
CASSQEATSGGLSTDTQYF
>TRBJ2-3|TRBV7-9
CASSTLGGDGTDTQYF
>TRBJ2-7|TRBV29-1
CSVERAERELNEQYF
>TRBJ2-7|TRBV20-1
CSARSPMGTLVEQYF
>TRBJ1-1|TRBV10-1
CASSEGTVTEAFF
>TRBJ2-1|TRBV12-3/TRBV12-4
CASSFNGDEQFF